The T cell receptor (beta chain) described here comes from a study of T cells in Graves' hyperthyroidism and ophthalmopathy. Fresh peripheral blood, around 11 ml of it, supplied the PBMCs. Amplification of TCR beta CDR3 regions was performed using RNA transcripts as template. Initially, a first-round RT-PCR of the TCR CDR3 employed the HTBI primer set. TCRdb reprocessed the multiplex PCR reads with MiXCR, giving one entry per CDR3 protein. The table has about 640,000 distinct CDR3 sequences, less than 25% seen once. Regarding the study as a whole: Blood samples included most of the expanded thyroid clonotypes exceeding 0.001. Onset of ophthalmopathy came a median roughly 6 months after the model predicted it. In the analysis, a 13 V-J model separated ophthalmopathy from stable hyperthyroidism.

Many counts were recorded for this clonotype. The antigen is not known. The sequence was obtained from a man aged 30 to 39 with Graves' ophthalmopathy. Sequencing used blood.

The CDR3 DNA reads as TGTGCCAGCAGCGCCGGGACAGCCCTCTACGAGCAGTACTTC. This codes for CASSAGTALYEQYF. V gene TRBV28 combines with J gene TRBJ2-7; 7 bases align to TRBD1. CDR1 MDHEN and CDR2 SYDVKM come from the germline V gene. The length of the CDR3 is 14 residues. The V and J ends lost 6 bases and 3 bases, in that order; junction bases with no gene match: 8. The variable domain in full, completed from reference TRBV28 and TRBJ2-7, reads DVKVTQSSRYLVKRTGEKVFLECVQDMDHENMFWYRQDPGLGLRLIYFSYDVKMKEKGDIPEGYSVSREKKERFSLILESASTNQTSMYLCASSAGTALYEQYFGPGTRLTVT.